Listed below are T cell receptor beta chains from one sample, sequenced in a study of control samples from healthy donors and cancer patients. Generated by immunoSEQ multiplex PCR, the TCRdb table keeps only in-frame clones and is missing some. The sample includes fewer than 20,000 clones, around 84% of them seen just once. The source material was PBMCs. These receptor sequences come from a man older than 75 with head and neck cancer. Both conserved end residues are part of each CDR3. A D gene is named only where the DNA matches it firmly. The listing skips clone size in some rows; elsewhere it reads once, few, many or a size class.

abundance: NA; j_gene: TRBJ2-7; d_gene: NA; v_gene: TRBV19; CDR3aa: CARGQITNYEQYF; CDR3nt: TGTGCCAGAGGACAGATAACAAACTACGAGCAGTACTTC
abundance: NA; j_gene: TRBJ2-3; d_gene: TRBD2; v_gene: TRBV7-9; CDR3aa: CASSLMGGDTDTQYF; CDR3nt: TGTGCCAGCAGCCTGATGGGAGGGGACACAGATACGCAGTATTTT
abundance: NA; j_gene: TRBJ1-2; d_gene: TRBD1; v_gene: TRBV2; CDR3aa: CASTDRGRDYGYTF; CDR3nt: TGTGCCAGCACAGACAGGGGCAGGGACTATGGCTACACCTTC
abundance: NA; j_gene: TRBJ1-4; d_gene: TRBD1; v_gene: TRBV29-1; CDR3aa: CSVGQGTEKLFF; CDR3nt: TGCAGCGTTGGACAGGGAACTGAAAAACTGTTTTTT
abundance: NA; j_gene: TRBJ2-3; d_gene: NA; v_gene: TRBV9; CDR3aa: CASSESGTDTQYF; CDR3nt: TGTGCCAGCAGCGAGTCAGGGACAGATACGCAGTATTTT
abundance: NA; j_gene: TRBJ2-7; d_gene: NA; v_gene: TRBV5-6; CDR3aa: CASGLGGLEQYF; CDR3nt: TGTGCCAGCGGGTTGGGGGGTCTCGAGCAGTACTTC
abundance: NA; j_gene: TRBJ2-7; d_gene: TRBD1; v_gene: TRBV18; CDR3aa: CASSPGQGNYEQYF; CDR3nt: TGTGCCAGCTCTCCGGGACAGGGAAACTACGAGCAGTACTTC
abundance: once; j_gene: TRBJ2-5; d_gene: NA; v_gene: TRBV10-1; CDR3aa: CASSDTDGETQYF; CDR3nt: TGCGCCAGCAGTGATACAGATGGAGAGACCCAGTACTTC
abundance: NA; j_gene: TRBJ2-1; d_gene: NA; v_gene: TRBV6-5; CDR3aa: CASSYEGGHNEQFF; CDR3nt: TGTGCCAGCAGTTACGAGGGGGGGCATAATGAGCAGTTCTTC
abundance: NA; j_gene: TRBJ1-4; d_gene: NA; v_gene: TRBV19; CDR3aa: CASSITLFQPSRGEKLFF; CDR3nt: TGTGCCAGTAGTATTACCCTTTTCCAGCCATCCCGTGGGGAAAAACTGTTTTTT
abundance: NA; j_gene: TRBJ2-7; d_gene: TRBD2; v_gene: TRBV2; CDR3aa: CASSFTGLAGTYEQYF; CDR3nt: TGTGCCAGCAGTTTCACGGGACTAGCGGGTACCTACGAGCAGTACTTC
abundance: NA; j_gene: TRBJ2-1; d_gene: NA; v_gene: TRBV7-2; CDR3aa: CASSSPGYNEQFF; CDR3nt: TGTGCCAGCAGCTCCCCAGGGTACAATGAGCAGTTCTTC
abundance: NA; j_gene: TRBJ1-4; d_gene: NA; v_gene: TRBV5-1; CDR3aa: CASSLGSGLEEKLFF; CDR3nt: TGCGCCAGCAGCTTGGGGTCCGGTCTTGAAGAAAAACTGTTTTTT
abundance: NA; j_gene: TRBJ2-1; d_gene: NA; v_gene: TRBV6-1; CDR3aa: CASSEGPGSDEQFF; CDR3nt: TGTGCCAGCAGTGAAGGCCCAGGGTCAGATGAGCAGTTCTTC
abundance: once; j_gene: TRBJ2-3; d_gene: NA; v_gene: TRBV5-6; CDR3aa: CASSSLAKDTQYF; CDR3nt: TGTGCCAGCAGCTCCCTAGCGAAAGATACGCAGTATTTT
abundance: NA; j_gene: TRBJ1-2; d_gene: NA; v_gene: TRBV6-5; CDR3aa: CASSYGANYGYTF; CDR3nt: TGTGCCAGCAGTTACGGGGCTAACTATGGCTACACCTTC
abundance: NA; j_gene: TRBJ2-3; d_gene: NA; v_gene: TRBV19; CDR3aa: CASSWTILSTDTQYF; CDR3nt: TGTGCCAGTAGTTGGACGATCCTTAGCACAGATACGCAGTATTTT
abundance: few; j_gene: TRBJ2-5; d_gene: TRBD2; v_gene: TRBV10-3; CDR3aa: CAISDPGLAGETQYF; CDR3nt: TGTGCCATCAGTGACCCGGGACTAGCAGGAGAGACCCAGTACTTC
abundance: few; j_gene: TRBJ2-2; d_gene: NA; v_gene: TRBV4-1; CDR3aa: CASSQLISSFTGELFF; CDR3nt: TGCGCCAGCAGCCAATTAATCAGTTCTTTCACCGGGGAGCTGTTTTTT
abundance: NA; j_gene: TRBJ2-5; d_gene: TRBD2; v_gene: TRBV24-1; CDR3aa: CATSDSRAGGETQYF; CDR3nt: TGTGCCACCAGTGATTCCCGCGCGGGAGGGGAGACCCAGTACTTC
abundance: NA; j_gene: TRBJ2-3; d_gene: TRBD2; v_gene: TRBV4-1; CDR3aa: CASSPRDLSGNTDTQYF; CDR3nt: TGCGCCAGCAGCCCAAGGGACCTTAGCGGGAACACAGATACGCAGTATTTT
abundance: once; j_gene: TRBJ2-7; d_gene: TRBD2; v_gene: TRBV28; CDR3aa: CASSPGTSGRYQQIYEQYF; CDR3nt: TGTGCCAGCAGCCCCGGGACTAGCGGGCGCTACCAACAAATCTACGAGCAGTACTTC
abundance: few; j_gene: TRBJ2-2; d_gene: NA; v_gene: TRBV7-3; CDR3aa: CASSPHTGELFF; CDR3nt: TGTGCCAGCAGCCCCCATACCGGGGAGCTGTTTTTT
abundance: NA; j_gene: TRBJ2-3; d_gene: NA; v_gene: TRBV9; CDR3aa: CASSPRASSTDTQYF; CDR3nt: TGTGCCAGCTCCCCAAGGGCCTCTTCGACAGATACGCAGTATTTT
abundance: NA; j_gene: TRBJ2-4; d_gene: NA; v_gene: TRBV11-1; CDR3aa: CASSFFSTAKNIQYF; CDR3nt: TGTGCCAGCAGCTTCTTTAGTACGGCCAAAAACATTCAGTACTTC
abundance: few; j_gene: TRBJ1-2; d_gene: TRBD1; v_gene: TRBV6-4; CDR3aa: CASSAWGQSNYGYTF; CDR3nt: TGTGCCAGCAGTGCCTGGGGACAGTCAAACTATGGCTACACCTTC
abundance: NA; j_gene: TRBJ2-1; d_gene: NA; v_gene: TRBV27; CDR3aa: CASSLVLAGEQFF; CDR3nt: TGTGCCAGCAGTTTGGTACTAGCTGGTGAGCAGTTCTTC
abundance: NA; j_gene: TRBJ2-5; d_gene: TRBD1; v_gene: TRBV18; CDR3aa: CASSPPRGQGDQETQYF; CDR3nt: TGTGCCAGCTCACCACCGAGGGGACAGGGTGATCAAGAGACCCAGTACTTC
abundance: NA; j_gene: TRBJ2-2; d_gene: NA; v_gene: TRBV10-1; CDR3aa: CASSESGRAGELFF; CDR3nt: TGCGCCAGCAGTGAATCCGGACGGGCCGGCGAGCTGTTTTTT
abundance: NA; j_gene: TRBJ2-7; d_gene: TRBD2; v_gene: TRBV7-2; CDR3aa: CASSPLAGETYEQYF; CDR3nt: TGTGCCAGCAGCCCACTAGCGGGAGAAACCTACGAGCAGTACTTC
abundance: NA; j_gene: TRBJ1-2; d_gene: NA; v_gene: TRBV20-1; CDR3aa: CSASIFNYGYTF; CDR3nt: TGCAGTGCTAGTATCTTTAACTATGGCTACACCTTC
abundance: NA; j_gene: TRBJ1-2; d_gene: TRBD1; v_gene: TRBV29-1; CDR3aa: CSVEGQGASRGGYTF; CDR3nt: TGCAGCGTGGAGGGACAGGGGGCGAGCAGAGGAGGCTACACCTTC
abundance: NA; j_gene: TRBJ2-3; d_gene: TRBD2; v_gene: TRBV10-3; CDR3aa: CAISEGRGDTDTQYF; CDR3nt: TGTGCCATCAGTGAAGGTCGGGGGGACACAGATACGCAGTATTTT
abundance: NA; j_gene: TRBJ1-3; d_gene: TRBD1; v_gene: TRBV9; CDR3aa: CASSLGQGNTIYF; CDR3nt: TGTGCCAGCAGCCTGGGACAGGGAAACACCATATATTTT
abundance: NA; j_gene: TRBJ2-1; d_gene: TRBD2; v_gene: TRBV11-1; CDR3aa: CASSPGLAYNEQFF; CDR3nt: TGTGCCAGCAGTCCTGGACTAGCTTACAATGAGCAGTTCTTC
abundance: NA; j_gene: TRBJ1-1; d_gene: TRBD1; v_gene: TRBV19; CDR3aa: CASSMDRTGMNTEAFF; CDR3nt: TGTGCCAGTAGTATGGACAGGACAGGCATGAACACTGAAGCTTTCTTT
abundance: few; j_gene: TRBJ1-5; d_gene: NA; v_gene: TRBV7-8; CDR3aa: CASSLDVNQPQHF; CDR3nt: TGTGCCAGCAGCTTAGACGTCAATCAGCCCCAGCATTTT
abundance: NA; j_gene: TRBJ1-1; d_gene: NA; v_gene: TRBV30; CDR3aa: CAWKRPLSTEAFF; CDR3nt: TGTGCCTGGAAAAGGCCTCTGAGCACTGAAGCTTTCTTT
abundance: NA; j_gene: TRBJ2-1; d_gene: NA; v_gene: TRBV7-2; CDR3aa: CASRATGSSYNEQFF; CDR3nt: TGTGCCAGCAGAGCGACAGGTAGCTCCTACAATGAGCAGTTCTTC
abundance: NA; j_gene: TRBJ2-5; d_gene: NA; v_gene: TRBV6-5; CDR3aa: CASSYMGETQYF; CDR3nt: TGTGCCAGCAGTTACATGGGGGAGACCCAGTACTTC
abundance: NA; j_gene: TRBJ2-7; d_gene: NA; v_gene: TRBV6-6; CDR3aa: CASSRTPGPTAYEQYF; CDR3nt: TGTGCCAGCAGTCGAACACCAGGACCTACGGCCTACGAGCAGTACTTC
abundance: few; j_gene: TRBJ2-7; d_gene: NA; v_gene: TRBV7-9; CDR3aa: CASSPPEGSNYEQYF; CDR3nt: TGTGCCAGCAGCCCCCCTGAGGGGTCGAACTACGAGCAGTACTTC
abundance: NA; j_gene: TRBJ1-3; d_gene: NA; v_gene: TRBV29-1; CDR3aa: CSVETWQAIYF; CDR3nt: TGCAGCGTTGAAACGTGGCAGGCAATATATTTT
abundance: NA; j_gene: TRBJ1-2; d_gene: NA; v_gene: TRBV19; CDR3aa: CASSIVTSNYGYTF; CDR3nt: TGTGCCAGTAGTATCGTGACATCGAACTATGGCTACACCTTC
abundance: NA; j_gene: TRBJ2-3; d_gene: NA; v_gene: TRBV7-9; CDR3aa: CASSSGGRDSTDTQYF; CDR3nt: TGTGCCAGCAGCTCCGGGGGACGCGATAGCACAGATACGCAGTATTTT
abundance: once; j_gene: TRBJ2-2; d_gene: NA; v_gene: TRBV10-3; CDR3aa: CAIRSGDPTGELFF; CDR3nt: TGTGCCATCAGATCCGGAGACCCCACCGGGGAGCTGTTTTTT
abundance: NA; j_gene: TRBJ1-2; d_gene: NA; v_gene: TRBV27; CDR3aa: CASSLFVGNGYTF; CDR3nt: TGTGCCAGCAGTTTATTTGTAGGGAATGGCTACACCTTC
abundance: NA; j_gene: TRBJ1-5; d_gene: NA; v_gene: TRBV2; CDR3aa: CASSPLNRALAQHF; CDR3nt: TGTGCCAGCAGTCCACTTAACAGGGCGTTAGCCCAGCATTTT
abundance: NA; j_gene: TRBJ1-3; d_gene: NA; v_gene: TRBV4-2; CDR3aa: CASSQDPGNTIYF; CDR3nt: TGTGCCAGCAGCCAAGATCCAGGAAACACCATATATTTT
abundance: NA; j_gene: TRBJ1-1; d_gene: NA; v_gene: TRBV19; CDR3aa: CASSPQGFYMNTEAFF; CDR3nt: TGTGCCAGTAGCCCACAGGGATTTTACATGAACACTGAAGCTTTCTTT
abundance: NA; j_gene: TRBJ2-7; d_gene: NA; v_gene: TRBV2; CDR3aa: CASSEYGGMTYEQYF; CDR3nt: TGTGCCAGCAGTGAGTATGGGGGGATGACCTACGAGCAGTACTTC
abundance: once; j_gene: TRBJ2-1; d_gene: TRBD2; v_gene: TRBV2; CDR3aa: CASSGLGTTTLNNEQFF; CDR3nt: TGTGCCAGCAGTGGATTAGGGACTACCACTCTCAACAATGAGCAGTTCTTC
abundance: NA; j_gene: TRBJ1-2; d_gene: NA; v_gene: TRBV30; CDR3aa: CAWSDQQEGYTF; CDR3nt: TGTGCCTGGAGTGACCAGCAGGAGGGCTACACCTTC
abundance: few; j_gene: TRBJ1-3; d_gene: NA; v_gene: TRBV11-2; CDR3aa: CASSSTPEGNTIYF; CDR3nt: TGTGCCAGCAGTTCTACTCCGGAGGGAAACACCATATATTTT